The sequence of this TCR beta chain was determined in a study of T cell responses to AZD1222 COVID-19 vaccine. Overall study results and limits: Only after the peak T cell response were repertoires sampled.

Trimming removed 7 bases at V and 10 bases at J, with 16 bases between. This CDR3 region has 12 residues. A word on this clone: The target antigen is unknown.

Some clones are missing from TCRdb's copy, which holds only in-frame ones; the method was immunoSEQ multiplex PCR. The table includes about 160,000 clones, approximately 87% detected once. This sequence was found in an adult who received the AZD1222 COVID-19 vaccine. The chain links TRBV12-3 or TRBV12-4 to TRBJ1-1; D possibly corresponds to TRBD1 (5 bases). The sample here was peripheral blood, taken 28 days after the second AZD1222 dose. The CDR3 protein is CASNLMGRRAFF. CDR3 sequence (DNA): TGTGCCAGCAACTTGATGGGACGTCGAGCTTTCTTT.